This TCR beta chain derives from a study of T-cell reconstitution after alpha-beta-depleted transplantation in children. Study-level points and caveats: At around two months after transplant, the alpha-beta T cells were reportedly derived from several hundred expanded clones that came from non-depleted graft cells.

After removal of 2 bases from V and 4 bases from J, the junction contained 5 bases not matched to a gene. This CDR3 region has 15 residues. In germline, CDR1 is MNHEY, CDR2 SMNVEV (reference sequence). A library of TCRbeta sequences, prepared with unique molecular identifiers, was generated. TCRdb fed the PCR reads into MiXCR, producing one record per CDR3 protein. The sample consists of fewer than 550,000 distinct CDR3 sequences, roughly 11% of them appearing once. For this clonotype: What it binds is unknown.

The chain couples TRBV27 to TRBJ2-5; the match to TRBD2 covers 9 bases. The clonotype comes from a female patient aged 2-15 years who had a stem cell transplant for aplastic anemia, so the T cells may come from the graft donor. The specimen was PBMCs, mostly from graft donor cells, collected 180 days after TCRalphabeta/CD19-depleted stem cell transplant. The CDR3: CASSLMALAGETQYF. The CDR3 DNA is TGTGCCAGCAGTTTAATGGCACTAGCGGGAGAGACCCAGTACTTC.